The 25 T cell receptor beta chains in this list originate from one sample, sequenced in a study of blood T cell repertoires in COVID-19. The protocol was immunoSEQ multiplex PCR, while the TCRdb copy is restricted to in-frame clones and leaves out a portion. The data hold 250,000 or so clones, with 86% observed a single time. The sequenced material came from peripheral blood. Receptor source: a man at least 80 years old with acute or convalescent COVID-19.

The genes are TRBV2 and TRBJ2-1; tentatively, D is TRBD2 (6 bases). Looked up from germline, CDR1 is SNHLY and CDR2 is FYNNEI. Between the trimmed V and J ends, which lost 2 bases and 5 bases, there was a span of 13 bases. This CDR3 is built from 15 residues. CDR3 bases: TGTGCCAGCAGTGAACTTGCGGGGCCTAACAATGAGCAGTTCTTC. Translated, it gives CASSELAGPNNEQFF. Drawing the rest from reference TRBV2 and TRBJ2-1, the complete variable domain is EPEVTQTPSHQVTQMGQEVILRCVPISNHLYFYWYRQILGQKVEFLVSFYNNEISEKSEIFDDQFSVERPDGSNFTLKIRSTKLEDSAMYFCASSELAGPNNEQFFGPGTRLTVL.

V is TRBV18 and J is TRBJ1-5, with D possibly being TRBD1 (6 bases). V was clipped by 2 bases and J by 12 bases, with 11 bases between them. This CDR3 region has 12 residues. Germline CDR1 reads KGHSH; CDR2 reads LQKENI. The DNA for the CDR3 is TGTGCCAGCTCACCATCCGGGACAAACCAGCATTTT. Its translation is CASSPSGTNQHF.

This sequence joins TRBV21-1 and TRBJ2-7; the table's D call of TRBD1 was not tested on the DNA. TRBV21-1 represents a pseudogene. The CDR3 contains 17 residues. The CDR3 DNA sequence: TGTGCCAGCAGCAAAGGGGGGGGGACAGGGAGGCGATACGAGCAGTACTTC. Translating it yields CASSKGGGTGRRYEQYF.

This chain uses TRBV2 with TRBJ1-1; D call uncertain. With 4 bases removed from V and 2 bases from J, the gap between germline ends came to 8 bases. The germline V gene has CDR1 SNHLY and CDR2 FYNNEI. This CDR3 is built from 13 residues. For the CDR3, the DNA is TGTGCCAGCAGTGTTCCCCAAAACACTGAAGCTTTCTTT. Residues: CASSVPQNTEAFF.

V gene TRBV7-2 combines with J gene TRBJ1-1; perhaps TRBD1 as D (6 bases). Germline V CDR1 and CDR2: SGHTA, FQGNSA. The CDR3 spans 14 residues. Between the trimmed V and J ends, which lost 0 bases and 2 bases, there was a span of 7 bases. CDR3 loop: CASSLAGANTEAFF. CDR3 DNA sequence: TGTGCCAGCAGCTTAGCGGGGGCCAACACTGAAGCTTTCTTT.

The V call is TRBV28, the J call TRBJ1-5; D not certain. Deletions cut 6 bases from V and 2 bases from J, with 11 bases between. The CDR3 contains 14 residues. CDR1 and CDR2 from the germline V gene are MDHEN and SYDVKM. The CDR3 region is CASSPGLGNQPQHF. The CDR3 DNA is TGTGCCAGCAGCCCCGGTCTTGGCAATCAGCCCCAGCATTTT.

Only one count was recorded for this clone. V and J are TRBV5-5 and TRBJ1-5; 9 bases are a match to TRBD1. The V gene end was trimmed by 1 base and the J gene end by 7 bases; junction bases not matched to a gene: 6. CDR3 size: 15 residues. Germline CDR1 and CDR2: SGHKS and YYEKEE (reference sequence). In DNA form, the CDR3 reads TGTGCCAGCAGCTTGATGGACAGGGGAGGGCAGCCCCAGCATTTT. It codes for CASSLMDRGGQPQHF.

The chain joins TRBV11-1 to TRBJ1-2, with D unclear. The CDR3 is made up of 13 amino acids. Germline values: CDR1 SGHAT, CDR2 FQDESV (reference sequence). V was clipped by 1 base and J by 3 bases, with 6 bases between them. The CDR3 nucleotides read TGTGCCAGCAGCTTAGGTGTAGACTATGGCTACACCTTC. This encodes CASSLGVDYGYTF.

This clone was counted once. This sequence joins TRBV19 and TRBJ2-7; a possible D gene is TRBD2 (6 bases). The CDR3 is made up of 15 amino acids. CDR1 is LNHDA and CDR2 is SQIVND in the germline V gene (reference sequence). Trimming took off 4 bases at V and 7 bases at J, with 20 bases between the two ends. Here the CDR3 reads CASSTTGTFVREQYF. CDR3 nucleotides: TGTGCCAGTAGTACGACCGGGACTTTTGTCCGGGAGCAGTACTTC.

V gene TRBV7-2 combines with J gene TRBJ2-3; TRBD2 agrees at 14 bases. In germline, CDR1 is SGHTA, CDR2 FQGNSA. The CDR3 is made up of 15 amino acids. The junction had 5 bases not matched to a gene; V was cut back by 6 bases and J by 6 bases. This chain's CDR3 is CASRPTSGGADTQYF. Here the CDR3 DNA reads TGTGCCAGCAGGCCGACTAGCGGGGGGGCCGATACGCAGTATTTT.

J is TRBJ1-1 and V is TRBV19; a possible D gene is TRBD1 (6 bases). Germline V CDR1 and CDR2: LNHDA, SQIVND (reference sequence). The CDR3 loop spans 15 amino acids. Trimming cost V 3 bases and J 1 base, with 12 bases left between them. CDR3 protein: CASSIRGQPNTEAFF. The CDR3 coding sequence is TGTGCCAGTAGTATCCGCGGACAGCCGAACACTGAAGCTTTCTTT.

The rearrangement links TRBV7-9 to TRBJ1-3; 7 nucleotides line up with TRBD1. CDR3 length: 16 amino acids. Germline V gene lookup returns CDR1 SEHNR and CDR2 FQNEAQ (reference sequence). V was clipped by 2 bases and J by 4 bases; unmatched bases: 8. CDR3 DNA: TGTGCCAGCAGCTTAATAAGACAGGGATCGGGAAACACCATATATTTT. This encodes CASSLIRQGSGNTIYF.

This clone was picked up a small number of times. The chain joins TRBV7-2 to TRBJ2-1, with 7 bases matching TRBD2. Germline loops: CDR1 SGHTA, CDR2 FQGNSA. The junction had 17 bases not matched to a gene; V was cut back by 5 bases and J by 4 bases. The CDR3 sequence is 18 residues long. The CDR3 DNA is TGTGCCAGCAGCGAGGTTCCTCGTGGGAGGGCCCTTTACAATGAGCAGTTCTTC. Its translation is CASSEVPRGRALYNEQFF.

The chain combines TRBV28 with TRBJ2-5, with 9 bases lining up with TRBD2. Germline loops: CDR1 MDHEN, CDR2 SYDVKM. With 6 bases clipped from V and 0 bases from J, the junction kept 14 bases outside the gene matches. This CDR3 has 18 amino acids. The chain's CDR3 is CASRGGFAGGAYQETQYF. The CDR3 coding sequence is TGTGCCAGCAGGGGCGGGTTTGCGGGAGGGGCGTACCAAGAGACCCAGTACTTC.

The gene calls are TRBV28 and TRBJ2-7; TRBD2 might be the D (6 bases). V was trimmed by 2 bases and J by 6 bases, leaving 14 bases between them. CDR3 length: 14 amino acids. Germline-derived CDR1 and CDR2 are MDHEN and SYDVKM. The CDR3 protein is CASSLNGGWVEQYF. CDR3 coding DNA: TGTGCCAGCAGTTTAAACGGGGGTTGGGTCGAGCAGTACTTC.

CDR3 region: CASSSGPTGYEQYF. CDR3 nucleotide sequence: TGCGCCAGCAGCTCCGGGCCCACAGGCTACGAGCAGTACTTC. The chain has TRBV5-1 and TRBJ2-7, with D possibly TRBD1 on 5 matching bases. Germline CDR1 SGHRS, CDR2 YFSETQ. The CDR3 has 14 residues. V was shortened by 3 bases and J by 3 bases, with 13 bases between the two germline ends.

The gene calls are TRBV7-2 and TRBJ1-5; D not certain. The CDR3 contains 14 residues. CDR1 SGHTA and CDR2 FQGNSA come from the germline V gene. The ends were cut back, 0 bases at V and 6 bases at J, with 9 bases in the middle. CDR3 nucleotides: TGTGCCAGCAGCTTAGCGTGGCAGGCTCAGCCCCAGCATTTT. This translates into CASSLAWQAQPQHF.

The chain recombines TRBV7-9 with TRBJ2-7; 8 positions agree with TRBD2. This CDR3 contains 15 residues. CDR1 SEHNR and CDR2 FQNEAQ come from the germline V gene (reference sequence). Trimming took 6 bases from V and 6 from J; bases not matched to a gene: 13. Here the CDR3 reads CASSSGGTSGPEQYF. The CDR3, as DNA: TGTGCCAGCAGTTCCGGGGGGACTAGTGGTCCCGAGCAGTACTTC.

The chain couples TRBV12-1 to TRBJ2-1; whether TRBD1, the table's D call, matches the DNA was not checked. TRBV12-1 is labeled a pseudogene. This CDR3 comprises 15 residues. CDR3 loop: CASSGDRVPYNEQFF. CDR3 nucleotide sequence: TGTGCCAGCAGCGGGGACAGGGTCCCCTACAATGAGCAGTTCTTC.

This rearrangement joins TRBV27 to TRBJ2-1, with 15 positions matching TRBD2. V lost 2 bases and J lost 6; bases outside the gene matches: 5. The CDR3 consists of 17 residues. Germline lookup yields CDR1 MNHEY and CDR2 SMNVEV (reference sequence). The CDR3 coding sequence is TGTGCCAGCAGTTTAGGACTAGCGGGAGGGGGGGTCAATGAGCAGTTCTTC. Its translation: CASSLGLAGGGVNEQFF.

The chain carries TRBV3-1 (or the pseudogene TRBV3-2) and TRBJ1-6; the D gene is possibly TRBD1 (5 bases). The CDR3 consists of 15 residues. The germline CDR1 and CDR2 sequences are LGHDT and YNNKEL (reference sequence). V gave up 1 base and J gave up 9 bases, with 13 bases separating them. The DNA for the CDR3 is TGTGCCAGCAGCCAAGGAGACAGTTCCTTTTCACCCCTCCACTTT. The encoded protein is CASSQGDSSFSPLHF.

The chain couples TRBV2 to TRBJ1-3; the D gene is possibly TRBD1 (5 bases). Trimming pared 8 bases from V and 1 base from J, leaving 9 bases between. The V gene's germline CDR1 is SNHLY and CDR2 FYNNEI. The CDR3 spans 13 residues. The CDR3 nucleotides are TGTGCCAGCGGGGCCTCGTCTGGAAACACCATATATTTT. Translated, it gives CASGASSGNTIYF.

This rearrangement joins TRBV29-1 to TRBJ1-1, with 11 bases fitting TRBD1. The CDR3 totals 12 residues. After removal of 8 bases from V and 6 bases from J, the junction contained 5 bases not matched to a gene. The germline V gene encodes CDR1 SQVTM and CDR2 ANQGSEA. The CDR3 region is CSSRTGGPEAFF. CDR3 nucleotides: TGCAGCTCCAGGACAGGGGGCCCTGAAGCTTTCTTT.

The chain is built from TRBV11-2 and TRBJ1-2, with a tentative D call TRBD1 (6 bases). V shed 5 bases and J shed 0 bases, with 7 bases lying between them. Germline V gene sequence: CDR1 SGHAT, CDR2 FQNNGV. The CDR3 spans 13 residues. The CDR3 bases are TGTGCCAGCAGCCCAGGGGCTAACTATGGCTACACCTTC. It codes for CASSPGANYGYTF.

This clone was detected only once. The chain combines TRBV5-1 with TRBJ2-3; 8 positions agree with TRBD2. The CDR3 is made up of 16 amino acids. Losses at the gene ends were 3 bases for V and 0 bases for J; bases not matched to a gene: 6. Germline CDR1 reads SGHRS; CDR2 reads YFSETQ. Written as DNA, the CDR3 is TGCGCCAGCAGCTCCTTAGCGGGACTTAGCACAGATACGCAGTATTTT. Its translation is CASSSLAGLSTDTQYF.